This T cell receptor beta chain was identified in a study of blood T cell repertoires in COVID-19. About this clone: The same CDR3 arises from other DNA sequences in this sample as well.

The repertoire was sequenced with immunoSEQ multiplex PCR; TCRdb's copy has only in-frame clones and lacks some. The sample holds 200,000 to 300,000 clones, about 87% seen once. This CDR3 has 15 residues. The junction had 4 bases not matched to a gene; V was cut back by 5 bases and J by 0 bases. CDR1 is SGHTA, CDR2 FQGNSA, per germline. The clonotype was recovered from a woman in her fifties or sixties with acute or convalescent COVID-19. The rearrangement joins TRBV7-2 to TRBJ1-5, with 7 bases lining up with TRBD1. Source material: peripheral blood. The CDR3 is CASSLRTGSNQPQHF. CDR3 coding DNA: TGTGCCAGCAGCCTACGGACAGGTAGCAATCAGCCCCAGCATTTT.